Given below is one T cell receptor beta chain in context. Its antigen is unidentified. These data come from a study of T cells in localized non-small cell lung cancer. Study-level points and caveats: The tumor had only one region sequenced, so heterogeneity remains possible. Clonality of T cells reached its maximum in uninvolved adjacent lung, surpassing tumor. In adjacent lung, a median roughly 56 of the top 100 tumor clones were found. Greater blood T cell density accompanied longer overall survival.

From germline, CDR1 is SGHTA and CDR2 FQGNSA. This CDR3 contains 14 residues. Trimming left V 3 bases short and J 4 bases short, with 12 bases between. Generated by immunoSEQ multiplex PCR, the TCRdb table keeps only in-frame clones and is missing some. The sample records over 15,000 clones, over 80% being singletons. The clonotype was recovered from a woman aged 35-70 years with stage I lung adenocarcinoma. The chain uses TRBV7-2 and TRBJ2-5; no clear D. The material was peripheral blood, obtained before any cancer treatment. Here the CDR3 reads CASSLDRFGETQYF. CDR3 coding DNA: TGTGCCAGCAGCTTGGACCGATTTGGAGAGACCCAGTACTTC.